This T cell receptor beta chain is from a study of shared clonotypes between healthy human individuals (dated by TCRdb to the early 2020s). The study in broad terms: Two women and three men aged 18 to 49 years were included in the cohort. Different laboratories and diverse techniques were used to prepare libraries and sequence TCR repertoires, to increase sequencing depth and limit assay-specific biases. To estimate repertoire size and how much clonotype sharing occurs between individuals, the study deeply sequenced the blood TCR repertoires of five healthy adults. Each donor's leukapheresis produced roughly between roughly 0.85 and 9.5 billion PBMCs. Overall study outcomes, separate from this receptor: Sampling was restricted to blood, and TCR repertoires in tissues likely differ from the TCR repertoires found in blood. Pairwise subsampling indicated that sequencing depth was expected to affect the degree of clonotype sharing among donors. Because the study included only a small number of donors, the genetic and exposure-history diversity represented was limited.

From the germline V gene (reference sequence), CDR1 is LNHDA and CDR2 is SQIVND. The CDR3 spans 14 residues, from the cysteine through the phenylalanine. Only the CDR3 portion is preserved as DNA: 42 bases, with reading frame beginning at the first base. The germline V and J ends show losses of 4 bases and 5 bases respectively, and no gene match explains 6 bases of the junction. Using the deep immunoSEQ assay, TCR CDR3 regions were amplified from genomic DNA by multiplex PCR. Genomic DNA extracted from each cell subset was distributed evenly over all wells of several immunoSEQ 96-well plates, and each plate served as one replicate. For unsorted PBMC, around 300 ng of genomic DNA, equivalent to 30,000 to 35,000 T cell genomes, went into each replicate PCR. Unsorted PBMC genomic DNA was sequenced across ten immunoSEQ deep assay plates. The purified libraries were quantified using a Qubit 3.0 fluorometer, sized with a Bioanalyzer 2100, and then quantified again using the KAPA Library Quantification kit. A separate single-read 150-cycle Illumina NextSeq 550 flow cell was used to sequence each immunoSEQ 96-well plate. Per the source publication's procedure: The immunoSEQ output contained only junctional sequences without quality scores, so filtering could not match that applied to full-length reads. To assign V/J genes and CDR3, sequences were annotated against IMGT germline references using PyIR, a Python wrapper for IgBLAST v1.9. Any read was removed if the V/J assignment was weak (E-value above 1e-6), the CDR3 was missing, or the read contained stop codons, out-of-frame junctions, or ambiguous translated residues. V3J clonotypes were defined as sequences sharing an identical inferred V gene, J gene, and CDR3 amino acid sequence. To compute the percentage overlap between repertoires, the number of shared unique clonotypes was divided by the size of the smaller repertoire. Three approaches were used to assess repertoire richness: RTK rarefaction, the Chao1 estimator, and Recon v2.1 estimates of unobserved clonotypes. TCRdb re-hosts the immuneACCESS table, in-frame sequences only. Its copies lack some clones; in the studies checked, an unresolved V gene accounts for under half of them, and the cause for the rest is not known. Clone size and the V and J calls come from that table; the DNA yielded D and trimming. The sample table shows about 450,000 clones, and about 76% are seen once. In total, the top ten clones hold approximately 13% of the sample.

Healthy HIV-negative adults with no recently reported acute infections or vaccinations were included as donors. Every donor was a Caucasian adult living in Nashville, Tennessee, USA. For unsorted samples, tens of millions of PBMCs were counted and genomic DNA was extracted with the QIAamp DNA Blood Mini kit. Blood was obtained by leukapheresis, after which PBMCs were separated by Ficoll-Histopaque density gradient centrifugation and cryopreserved in liquid nitrogen vapor phase. With regard to this clone: What this receptor recognizes is not known. Within one base of it there is no much larger clone, and no base qualities were kept.

The rearranged segments are TRBV19 and TRBJ2-7; 9 bases in between match TRBD1. The clonotype was recovered from a woman in her thirties or forties in good health. Some clones in this sample may be carry-over from other donors' samples. The sequenced sample was PBMCs. The DNA sequence follows: TGTGCCAGTAGTAACAGGGGGCGCATCGACGAGCAGTACTTC. Translated, this gives CASSNRGRIDEQYF.